Listed below are T cell receptor beta chains from one sample, sequenced in a study of OX40 agonist ivuxolimab in advanced cancers. Sequencing used immunoSEQ multiplex PCR; TCRdb keeps in-frame clones, though not all of them. Among 50,000 or so clones listed, 75% to 90% were seen once. This specimen was CD4+ or CD8+ T cells sorted from blood, taken in a trial of the OX40 agonist ivuxolimab. These receptors all stem from an adult with an advanced solid tumor such as melanoma, head and neck, liver or kidney cancer. Each CDR3 is given with its conserved first and last residue.

TRBJ2-1 TRBV11-2 CASSLGLAANNEQFF
TRBJ1-1 TRBV18 CASSSTDPNTEAFF
TRBJ1-2 TRBV28 CASSSITGTGYGYTF
TRBJ2-7 TRBV27 CASNTPGNEQYF
TRBJ1-2 TRBV6-1 CASSPRGLTNYGYTF
TRBJ2-7 TRBV19 CASSIRQFYEQYF
TRBJ2-7 TRBV7-9 CASTPKGGTDTYEQYF
TRBJ1-3 TRBV9 CASSVGWGGGNTIYF
TRBJ2-5 TRBV7-8 CASSSGTIPQETQYF
TRBJ1-5 TRBV13 CASSLQGNQPQHF
TRBJ2-7 TRBV7-9 CASSLQGQTYEQYF
TRBJ1-5 TRBV28 CASGGNQPQHF
TRBJ1-1 TRBV6-1 CASSDSWTGETEAFF
TRBJ2-6 TRBV4-1 CASSPTFSGANVLTF
TRBJ1-2 TRBV27 CASSRTANYGYTF
TRBJ1-5 TRBV15 CATSSANSNQPQHF
TRBJ1-1 TRBV10-3 CAIGGNAEAFF
TRBJ2-5 TRBV7-8 CASSSPNGGETQYF
TRBJ1-1 TRBV19 CASSIWGASEAFF